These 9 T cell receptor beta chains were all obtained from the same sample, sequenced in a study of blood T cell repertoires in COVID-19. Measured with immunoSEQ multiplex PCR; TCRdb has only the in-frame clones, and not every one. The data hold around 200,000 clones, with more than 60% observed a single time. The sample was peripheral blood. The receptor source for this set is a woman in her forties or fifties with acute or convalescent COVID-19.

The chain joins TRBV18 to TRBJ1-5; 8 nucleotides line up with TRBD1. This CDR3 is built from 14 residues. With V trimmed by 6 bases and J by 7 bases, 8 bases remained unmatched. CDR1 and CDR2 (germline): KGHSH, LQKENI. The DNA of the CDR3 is TGTGCCAGCTCGCACGGACAGGGCGTCCAGCCCCAGCATTTT. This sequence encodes CASSHGQGVQPQHF.

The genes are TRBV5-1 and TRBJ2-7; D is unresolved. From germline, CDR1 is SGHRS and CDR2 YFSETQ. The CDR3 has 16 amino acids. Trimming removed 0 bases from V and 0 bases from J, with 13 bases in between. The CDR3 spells CASSLGPLLSSYEQYF. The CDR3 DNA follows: TGCGCCAGCAGCTTGGGTCCTCTCCTAAGCTCCTACGAGCAGTACTTC.

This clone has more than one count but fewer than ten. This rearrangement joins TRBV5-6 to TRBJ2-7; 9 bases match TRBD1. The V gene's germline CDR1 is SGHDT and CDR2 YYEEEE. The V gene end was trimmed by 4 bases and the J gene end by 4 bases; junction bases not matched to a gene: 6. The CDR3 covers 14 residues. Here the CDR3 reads CASSPGQGMYEQYF. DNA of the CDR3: TGTGCCAGCAGCCCGGGACAGGGAATGTACGAGCAGTACTTC.

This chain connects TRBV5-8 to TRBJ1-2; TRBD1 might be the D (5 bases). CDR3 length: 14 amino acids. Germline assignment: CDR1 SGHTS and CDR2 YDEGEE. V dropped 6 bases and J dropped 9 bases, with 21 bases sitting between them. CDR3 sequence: CASIPRGGPWSYTF. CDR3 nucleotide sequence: TGTGCCAGCATCCCACGGGGGGGTCCTTGGAGCTACACCTTC. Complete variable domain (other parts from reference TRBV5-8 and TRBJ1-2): EAGVTQSPTHLIKTRGQQATLRCSPISGHTSVYWYQQALGLGLQFLLWYDEGEERNRGNFPPRFSGRQFPNYSSELNVNALELEDSALYLCASIPRGGPWSYTFGSGTRLTVV.

CDR3 sequence (DNA): TGTGCCAGCAGCGTAGCTTTGGAGGCTGGGGCCAACGTCCTGACTTTC. Translation gives CASSVALEAGANVLTF. The chain has TRBV9 and TRBJ2-6; D is possibly TRBD2 (5 bases). CDR1 is SGDLS, CDR2 YYNGEE, per germline. The V and J ends lost 0 bases and 2 bases respectively, with 9 bases between them. CDR3 length: 16 amino acids.

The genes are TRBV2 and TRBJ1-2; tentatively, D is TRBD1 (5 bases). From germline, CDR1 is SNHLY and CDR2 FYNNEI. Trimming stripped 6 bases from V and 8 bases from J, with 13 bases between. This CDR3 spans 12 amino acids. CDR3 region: CASSPGIPGYTF. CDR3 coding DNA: TGTGCCAGCAGCCCAGGGATCCCCGGCTACACCTTC.

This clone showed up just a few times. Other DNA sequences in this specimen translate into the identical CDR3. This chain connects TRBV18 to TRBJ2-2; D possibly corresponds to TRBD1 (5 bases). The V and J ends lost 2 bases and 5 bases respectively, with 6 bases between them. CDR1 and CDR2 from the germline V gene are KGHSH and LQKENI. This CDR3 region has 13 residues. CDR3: CASSPDSTGELFF. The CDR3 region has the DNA TGTGCCAGCTCACCAGACAGTACCGGGGAGCTGTTTTTT.

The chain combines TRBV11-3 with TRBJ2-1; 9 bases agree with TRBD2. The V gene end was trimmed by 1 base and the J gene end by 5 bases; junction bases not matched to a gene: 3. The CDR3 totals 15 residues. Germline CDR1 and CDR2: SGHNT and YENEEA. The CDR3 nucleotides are TGTGCCAGCAGCTTAGTTAGCGGGAGTGACAATGAGCAGTTCTTC. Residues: CASSLVSGSDNEQFF.

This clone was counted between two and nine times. The CDR3 reads CASSRAPGTGSYEQYF. The DNA of the CDR3 is TGTGCCAGCAGTAGAGCGCCCGGGACAGGGTCCTACGAGCAGTACTTC. The chain is built from TRBV27 and TRBJ2-7; 9 bases are shared with TRBD1. V lost 5 bases and J lost 1; bases outside the gene matches: 9. The germline V gene has CDR1 MNHEY and CDR2 SMNVEV (reference sequence). The CDR3 extends over 16 amino acids.